Each of the 15 T cell receptor beta chains below was sequenced from the same sample in a study of blood T cell repertoires in COVID-19 (dated by TCRdb to 2020 to 2022). The library was made by the immunoSEQ multiplex PCR assay. TCRdb obtained this table from immuneACCESS and retained in-frame rearrangements with V and J assigned. These tables miss some clones; where compared with another copy, unresolved V genes account for less than half of the shortfall, and the remainder is unexplained. In all, the sample holds about 55,000 clones, and almost 85% of those were seen once. The ten top clones hold 11% to 15% of the sample. The sample was peripheral blood. The receptors derive from a human donor in a cohort sampled during active COVID-19.

This clone was observed a single time. The chain uses TRBV15 and TRBJ2-7; TRBD2 might be the D (5 bases). Germline CDR1 LNHNV, CDR2 YYDKDF (reference sequence). The CDR3 covers 12 residues. V was shortened by 3 bases and J by 7 bases, with 10 bases between the two germline ends. CDR3 coding DNA: TGTGCCACCAGCAGGGAACTAGGGGAGCAGTACTTC. Encoded protein: CATSRELGEQYF.

This chain connects TRBV2 to TRBJ1-2, with TRBD1 matching 8 bases. Germline V gives CDR1 SNHLY, CDR2 FYNNEI. The V segment lost 4 bases and the J segment 4 bases; nucleotides outside the gene matches: 8. The CDR3 runs 15 residues. The CDR3 bases are TGTGCCAGCAGTGCGACAGGGGTTAGTTCCTATGGCTACACCTTC. Translation: CASSATGVSSYGYTF.

This clone was detected only a few times. The CDR3 DNA follows: TGTGCCAGCAGCTTGGGGATTGAGACATTAAACACCGGGGAGCTGTTTTTT. It specifies CASSLGIETLNTGELFF. The chain couples TRBV5-6 to TRBJ2-2; D remains ambiguous. Germline CDR1 SGHDT, CDR2 YYEEEE. The CDR3 covers 17 residues. V gave up 0 bases and J gave up 2 bases, with 14 bases separating them.

This chain uses TRBV4-3 with TRBJ1-1; tentative D call: TRBD1 (6 bases). The CDR3 has 15 amino acids. Between the trimmed V and J ends, which lost 5 bases and 0 bases, there was a span of 13 bases. Germline CDR1 is LGHNA and CDR2 is YSLEER. CDR3 in DNA: TGCGCCAGCAGCGAAATTACAGGGATGAACACTGAAGCTTTCTTT. This codes for CASSEITGMNTEAFF.

This clone was observed a handful of times. The chain recombines TRBV7-2 with TRBJ2-2; a possible D gene is TRBD2 (6 bases). The germline V and J ends were trimmed by 3 bases and 8 bases, with 7 bases remaining between them. Germline CDR1 is SGHTA and CDR2 is FQGNSA. The CDR3 runs to 12 residues. The CDR3 DNA follows: TGTGCCAGCAGCTTTCTAGCGGGGGAGCTGTTTTTT. Amino acids: CASSFLAGELFF.

The chain recombines TRBV3-1 (or the pseudogene TRBV3-2) with TRBJ1-2; tentative D call: TRBD1 (6 bases). The CDR3 runs to 13 residues. V lost 3 bases, J lost 4 bases, and 9 bases lay in between. From germline, CDR1 is LGHDT and CDR2 YNNKEL (reference sequence). CDR3 sequence: CASSQDSRYGYTF. The CDR3 nucleotides are TGTGCCAGCAGCCAGGACAGTCGCTATGGCTACACCTTC.

Comment on this clone: An end of the junction does not agree with germline; a read error may underlie this. The chain recombines TRBV19 with TRBJ2-1, with D perhaps matching TRBD2 (6 bases). This CDR3 is built from 8 residues. Germline CDR1 reads LNHDA; CDR2 reads SQIVND (reference sequence). This CDR3 is CARVGGVF. DNA of the CDR3: TGTGCCAGGGTCGGCGGGGTCTTC.

This chain joins TRBV5-6 and TRBJ2-1; D is ambiguous. There are 14 residues in the CDR3. CDR1 and CDR2 from the germline V gene are SGHDT and YYEEEE. V lost 1 base to trimming and J lost 2 bases, with 7 bases between them. As DNA, the CDR3 is TGTGCCAGCAGCTTGTTCCGGGCCTACAATGAGCAGTTCTTC. Its protein product is CASSLFRAYNEQFF.

This sequence joins TRBV18 and TRBJ1-1, with a possible D match to TRBD1 (6 bases). This CDR3 contains 14 residues. The germline V and J ends were trimmed by 5 bases and 1 base, with 11 bases remaining between them. Germline assignment: CDR1 KGHSH and CDR2 LQKENI. CDR3 residues: CASSVDSENTEAFF. The CDR3 DNA sequence: TGTGCCAGCTCAGTGGACAGCGAGAACACTGAAGCTTTCTTT.

This clone was detected ten times or more. The J gene is TRBJ2-7, the V gene TRBV11-2; 10 bases are a match to TRBD2. Trimming cost V 5 bases and J 0 bases; bases outside gene matches: 7. The germline CDR1 and CDR2 sequences are SGHAT and FQNNGV. The CDR3 spans 16 residues. The chain's CDR3 is CASSLLSGGPSYEQYF. CDR3 nucleotides: TGTGCCAGCAGCCTCCTTAGCGGGGGGCCCTCCTACGAGCAGTACTTC.

The chain joins TRBV9 to TRBJ1-2; maybe TRBD1 (6 bases). V lost 4 bases, J lost 3 bases, and 13 bases lay in between. Looked up from germline, CDR1 is SGDLS and CDR2 is YYNGEE. CDR3 length equals 14 residues. CDR3 loop: CASSSRGRDYGYTF. The CDR3 DNA sequence: TGTGCCAGCAGCAGCAGGGGCAGGGACTATGGCTACACCTTC.

CDR3 coding DNA: TGTGCTAGTGGTCATCACAGGAATGAGCAGTTCTTC. Its translation: CASGHHRNEQFF. The V call is TRBV12-5, the J call TRBJ2-1; D may be TRBD1 (5 bases). Germline CDR1 and CDR2: LGHNT and FRNRAP. The V end lost 5 bases, the J end lost 7 bases, and 9 bases lay between the germline ends. This CDR3 has 12 amino acids.

This clone was found once. CDR3 protein: CASFGVGTEAFF. CDR3 coding DNA: TGTGCCAGCTTCGGGGTAGGCACTGAAGCTTTCTTT. The J gene is TRBJ1-1, the V gene TRBV6-6; D remains ambiguous. The CDR3 runs 12 residues. CDR1 and CDR2 (germline): MNHNY, SVGAGI (reference sequence). Trimming took 8 bases from V and 4 from J, leaving 11 bases between them.

The chain has TRBV28 and TRBJ2-2, with D perhaps TRBD2 (5 bases). In germline, CDR1 is MDHEN, CDR2 SYDVKM. The V and J ends lost 3 bases and 3 bases respectively, with 20 bases between them. CDR3 size: 18 residues. CDR3 region: CASSLVRTTIGDTGELFF. Written as DNA, the CDR3 is TGTGCCAGCAGTTTGGTCCGGACCACCATCGGGGACACCGGGGAGCTGTTTTTT.

V usage is TRBV5-6 and J usage is TRBJ1-2, with 8 nucleotides matching TRBD1. The CDR3 runs to 13 residues. Germline assignment: CDR1 SGHDT and CDR2 YYEEEE. After removal of 6 bases from V and 4 bases from J, the junction contained 5 bases not matched to a gene. CDR3 loop: CASNPGTGYGYTF. The CDR3 region has the DNA TGTGCCAGCAACCCCGGGACAGGCTATGGCTACACCTTC. The full variable domain, with the rest looked up from reference TRBV5-6 and TRBJ1-2, is DAGVTQSPTHLIKTRGQQVTLRCSPKSGHDTVSWYQQALGQGPQFIFQYYEEEERQRGNFPDRFSGHQFPNYSSELNVNALLLGDSALYLCASNPGTGYGYTFGSGTRLTVV.